A selection of T cell receptor beta chains follows, all from one sample in a study of shared clonotypes between healthy human individuals. The data were produced by immunoSEQ multiplex PCR, yet TCRdb's version contains in-frame clones alone and is incomplete. This table has hundreds of thousands of clones, around 90% appearing once. Sequenced: naive CD8+ T cells sorted from blood. The source of these receptors is a man aged 25 to 45 in good health. CDR3s include the opening cysteine and the closing phenylalanine or tryptophan. The order of the fields is V gene, J gene, clone size, CDR3 length, D gene, CDR3 DNA, CDR3 protein. A D gene is named only where the DNA matches it firmly. Clone size is given for some rows only: seen once, a few or many times, or a class if the clone is expanded.

TRBV7-9	TRBJ2-7	.	14	.	TGTGCCAGCAGCTCTCCAGGACAGCGCGACGAGCAGTACTTC	CASSSPGQRDEQYF
TRBV2	TRBJ2-3	.	16	.	TGTGCCAGCAGTGCAGTGGGGACTGACCTTACAGATACGCAGTATTTT	CASSAVGTDLTDTQYF
TRBV4-1	TRBJ2-7	.	14	TRBD1	TGCGCCAGCAGCGAGGGGGCTAACTCCTACGAGCAGTACTTC	CASSEGANSYEQYF
TRBV19	TRBJ2-2	.	12	.	TGTGCCAGTAGTATGGGTAGCGGGGAGCTGTTTTTT	CASSMGSGELFF
TRBV7-9	TRBJ2-1	few	12	.	TGTGCCAGCAGCTTAGGGTTCAATGAGCAGTTCTTC	CASSLGFNEQFF
TRBV4-3	TRBJ2-2	few	15	TRBD2	TGCGCCAGCAGCCTAAGCCTAGCGGGAACCGGGGAGCTGTTTTTT	CASSLSLAGTGELFF
TRBV27	TRBJ1-2	.	16	TRBD1	TGTGCCAGCAGACGGGACAGCGCCGCGCGTTATGGTGGCTACACCTTC	CASRRDSAARYGGYTF
TRBV19	TRBJ2-1	.	15	.	TGTGCCAGTACGGCCCGGCGGGATGGCCTGAATGAGCAGTTCTTC	CASTARRDGLNEQFF
TRBV28	TRBJ2-7	.	19	TRBD2	TGTGCCAGCAGTTTGGGGATTCTGGGAGCTAGCGGGAGTCTTTACGAGCAGTACTTC	CASSLGILGASGSLYEQYF
TRBV27	TRBJ2-5	.	14	.	TGTGCCAGCAGGTCCGACCTGGGCGTGGAGACCCAGTACTTC	CASRSDLGVETQYF
TRBV7-9	TRBJ2-7	.	12	.	TGTGCCTCCCAGGCAGGGGACCCCGAGCAGTACTTC	CASQAGDPEQYF
TRBV9	TRBJ2-6	.	15	.	TGTGCCAGCAGCGTAGATGGTTCTGGGGCCAACGTCCTGACTTTC	CASSVDGSGANVLTF
TRBV7-6	TRBJ2-7	.	16	.	TGTGCCAGCAGCTTAGAGACAAGCACCTCAGGCTACGAGCAGTACTTC	CASSLETSTSGYEQYF
TRBV19	TRBJ2-1	few	17	.	TGTGCCAGTAGTGCCCTAAGTCGGGTAAGCTCCTACAATGAGCAGTTCTTC	CASSALSRVSSYNEQFF
TRBV4-1	TRBJ2-7	.	17	.	TGCGCCAGCAGCCACATGGCTGTCCCCCTAGCGATAAACGAGCAGTACTTC	CASSHMAVPLAINEQYF
TRBV27	TRBJ1-2	.	15	TRBD1	TGTGCCAGCAGTTCAGGGACAGGGGGCTTCTATGGCTACACCTTC	CASSSGTGGFYGYTF
TRBV9	TRBJ1-2	.	13	TRBD1	TGTGCCAGCAGCCTAACGACAGGGGTGAGCTACACCTTC	CASSLTTGVSYTF
TRBV28	TRBJ2-7	.	13	TRBD1	TGTGCCAGCAGAGACAGGGGGCTAGGGGAGCAGTACTTC	CASRDRGLGEQYF
TRBV6-1	TRBJ2-3	.	17	TRBD2	TGTGCCAGCAGTGAACGGGCTAGCGGGAGTAGTCGGGATACGCAGTATTTT	CASSERASGSSRDTQYF
TRBV7-7	TRBJ2-5	.	17	TRBD2	TGTGCCAGCAGCTTAGGGAGACTAGCCATAGGAGGGGAGACCCAGTACTTC	CASSLGRLAIGGETQYF
TRBV7-9	TRBJ1-4	.	14	.	TGTGCCAGCAGCCCAACATCGGGAAGAGAAAAACTGTTTTTT	CASSPTSGREKLFF
TRBV7-6	TRBJ2-7	few	14	TRBD1	TGTGCCAGCAGCTTCGGGACAGCTGGCGACGAGCAGTACTTC	CASSFGTAGDEQYF
TRBV9	TRBJ2-6	.	14	.	TGTGCCAGCAGCCCCGGTGCAGGGGCCAACGTCCTGACTTTC	CASSPGAGANVLTF